The clone carrying this T cell receptor beta chain was recorded once. Its antigen is undetermined. The data originate from a study of graft-versus-host responses after intestinal transplantation. About the study: All of the recipients had induction that used anti-thymocyte globulin, then tacrolimus and steroids for two to four years. General observations from the study: Subjects displaying graft-donor T cell macrochimerism possessed elevated graft-versus-host to host-versus-graft clonal ratios inside allografts.

TCRdb keeps only in-frame clones here, not all; method: immunoSEQ multiplex PCR. This sample has tens of thousands of clones, with around 87% found just once. CDR1 SGHVS and CDR2 FQNEAQ come from the germline V gene. Trimming took 2 bases from V and 14 from J, leaving 18 bases between them. CDR3 length: 13 residues. The sequenced sample was unstimulated CD8+ T cells sorted from spleen or lymph node cells, obtained before transplant. The origin of this receptor is a human donor who was the organ donor for an intestinal transplant. This chain uses TRBV7-8 with TRBJ2-5; the D is unclear. CDR3 sequence: CASSLTPGREKYF. Written as DNA, the CDR3 is TGTGCCAGCAGCTTAACTCCAGGCCGTGAAAAATACTTC.